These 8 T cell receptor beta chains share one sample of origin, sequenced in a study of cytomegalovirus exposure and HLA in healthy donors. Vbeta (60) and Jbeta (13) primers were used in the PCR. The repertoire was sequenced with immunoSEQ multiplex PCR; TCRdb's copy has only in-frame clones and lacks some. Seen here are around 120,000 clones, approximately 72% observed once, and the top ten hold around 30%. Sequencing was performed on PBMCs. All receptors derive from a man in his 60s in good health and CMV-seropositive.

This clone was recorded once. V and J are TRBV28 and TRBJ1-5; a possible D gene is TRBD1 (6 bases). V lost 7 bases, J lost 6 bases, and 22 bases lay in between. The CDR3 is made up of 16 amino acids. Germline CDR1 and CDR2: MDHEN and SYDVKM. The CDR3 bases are TGTGCCAGCAATTCCGGAGACAGGTCTAACCGTCAGCCCCAGCATTTT. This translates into CASNSGDRSNRQPQHF.

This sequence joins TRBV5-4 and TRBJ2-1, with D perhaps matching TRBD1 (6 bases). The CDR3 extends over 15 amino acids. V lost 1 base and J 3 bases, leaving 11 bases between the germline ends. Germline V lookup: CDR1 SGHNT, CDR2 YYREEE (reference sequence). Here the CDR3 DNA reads TGTGCCAGCAGCTTGAGTCAGGGGATCTACAATGAGCAGTTCTTC. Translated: CASSLSQGIYNEQFF.

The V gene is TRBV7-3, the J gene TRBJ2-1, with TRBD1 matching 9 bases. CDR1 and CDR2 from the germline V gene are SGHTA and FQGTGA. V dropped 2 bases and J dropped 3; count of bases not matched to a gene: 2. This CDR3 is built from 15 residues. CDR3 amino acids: CASSLDRGSYNEQFF. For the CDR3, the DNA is TGTGCCAGCAGCTTAGACAGGGGGAGCTACAATGAGCAGTTCTTC.

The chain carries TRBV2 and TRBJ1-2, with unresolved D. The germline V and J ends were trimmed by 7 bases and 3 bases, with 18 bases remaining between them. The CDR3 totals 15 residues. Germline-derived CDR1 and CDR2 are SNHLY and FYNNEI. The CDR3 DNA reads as TGTGCCAGCACCTGGGGAGGGAGAGATCACTATGGCTACACCTTC. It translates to CASTWGGRDHYGYTF.

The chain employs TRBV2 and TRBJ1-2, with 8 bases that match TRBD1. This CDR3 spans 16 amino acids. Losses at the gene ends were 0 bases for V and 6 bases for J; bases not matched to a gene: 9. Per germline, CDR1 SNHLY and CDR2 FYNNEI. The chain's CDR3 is CASSEALDRGVDGYTF. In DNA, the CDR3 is TGTGCCAGCAGTGAAGCGCTCGACAGGGGAGTTGATGGCTACACCTTC.

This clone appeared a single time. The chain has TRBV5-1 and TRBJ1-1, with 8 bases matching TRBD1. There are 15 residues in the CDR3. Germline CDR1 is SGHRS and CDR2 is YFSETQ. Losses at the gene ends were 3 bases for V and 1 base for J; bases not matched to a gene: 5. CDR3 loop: CASSSPDRENTEAFF. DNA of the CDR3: TGCGCCAGCAGCTCGCCGGACAGGGAGAACACTGAAGCTTTCTTT.

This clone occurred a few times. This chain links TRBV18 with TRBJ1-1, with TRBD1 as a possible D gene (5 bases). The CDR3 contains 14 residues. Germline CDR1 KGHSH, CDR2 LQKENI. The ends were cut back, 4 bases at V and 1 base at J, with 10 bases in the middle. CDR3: CASSLVRENTEAFF. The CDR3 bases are TGTGCCAGCTCACTTGTCAGGGAGAACACTGAAGCTTTCTTT.

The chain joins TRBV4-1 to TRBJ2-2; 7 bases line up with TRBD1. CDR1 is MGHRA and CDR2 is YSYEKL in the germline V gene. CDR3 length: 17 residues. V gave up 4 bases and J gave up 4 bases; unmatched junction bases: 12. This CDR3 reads CASSLRQGDGITGELFF. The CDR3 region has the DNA TGCGCCAGCAGCCTCAGGCAGGGGGACGGAATCACCGGGGAGCTGTTTTTT.